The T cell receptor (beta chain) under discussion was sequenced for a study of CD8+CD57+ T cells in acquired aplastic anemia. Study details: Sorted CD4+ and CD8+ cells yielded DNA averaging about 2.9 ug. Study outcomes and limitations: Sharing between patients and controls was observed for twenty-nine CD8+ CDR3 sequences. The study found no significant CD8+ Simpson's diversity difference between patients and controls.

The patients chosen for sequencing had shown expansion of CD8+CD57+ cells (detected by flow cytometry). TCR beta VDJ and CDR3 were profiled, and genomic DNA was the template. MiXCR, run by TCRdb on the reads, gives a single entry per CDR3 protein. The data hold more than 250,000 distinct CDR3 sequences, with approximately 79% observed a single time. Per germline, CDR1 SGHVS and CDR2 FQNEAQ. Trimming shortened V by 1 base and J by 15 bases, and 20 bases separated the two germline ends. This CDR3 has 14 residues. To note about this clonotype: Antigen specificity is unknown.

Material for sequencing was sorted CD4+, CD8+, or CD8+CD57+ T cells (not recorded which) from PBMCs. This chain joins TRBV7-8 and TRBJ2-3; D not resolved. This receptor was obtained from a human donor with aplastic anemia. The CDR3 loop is CASSLERGRATHYF. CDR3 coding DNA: TGTGCCAGCAGCTTAGAGCGAGGCCGCGCTACCCATTATTTT. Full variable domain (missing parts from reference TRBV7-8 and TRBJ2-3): GAGVSQSPRYKVAKRGQDVALRCDPISGHVSLFWYQQALGQGPEFLTYFQNEAQLDKSGLPSDRFFAERPEGSVSTLKIQRTQQEDSAVYLCASSLERGRATHYFGPGTRLTVL.